These T cell receptor beta chains were read from a single sample in a study of coeliac disease. Sequencing used immunoSEQ multiplex PCR; TCRdb keeps in-frame clones, though not all of them. The table has over 2,000 clones, roughly 62% seen once. Input material: lamina propria lymphocytes from the gut. The receptors derive from a woman aged 25 to 39 with active celiac disease. Both conserved end residues are part of each CDR3. D genes are given only for firm matches. Clone size is not always given. Where it is, it says once, few, many or a class for expanded clones.

CDR3	DNA	size	V	J	D
CASSSRVKDTGELFF	TGTGCCAGCAGCTCCAGGGTGAAGGACACCGGGGAGCTGTTTTTT	once	TRBV7-9	TRBJ2-2	.
CASSRGGNTEAFF	TGTGCCAGCAGCCGAGGGGGAAACACTGAAGCTTTCTTT	.	TRBV13	TRBJ1-1	.
CASSVKPPQSSTGPNNTDTQYF	TGTGCCAGCAGCGTCAAACCCCCGCAATCCTCGACAGGGCCTAATAACACAGATACGCAGTATTTT	.	TRBV9	TRBJ2-3	TRBD1
CSARGYNEQFF	TGCAGTGCCAGGGGTTACAATGAGCAGTTCTTC	.	TRBV20-1	TRBJ2-1	.
CASSYWGLAARDTQYF	TGTGCCAGCAGTTACTGGGGACTAGCGGCTCGAGATACGCAGTATTTT	few	TRBV6-6	TRBJ2-3	TRBD2
CSVEIGHGAEAFF	TGCAGCGTTGAAATTGGACATGGAGCTGAAGCTTTCTTT	.	TRBV29-1	TRBJ1-1	.
CASSLGQGGYTF	TGCGCCAGCAGCTTGGGACAGGGTGGCTACACCTTC	once	TRBV5-1	TRBJ1-2	TRBD1
CASSLIIGTGNNEQFF	TGTGCCAGCAGCCTAATTATTGGGACAGGAAACAATGAGCAGTTCTTC	.	TRBV7-6	TRBJ2-1	TRBD1
CASSLDRTGGKAQYF	TGTGCCAGCAGCTTAGATAGGACTGGTGGTAAGGCCCAGTACTTC	.	TRBV7-8	TRBJ2-5	.
CASRTGFLGYTF	TGTGCCAGCAGAACAGGGTTTCTCGGCTACACCTTC	.	TRBV2	TRBJ1-2	.
CASSLAQGVSEAFF	TGTGCCAGCAGCTTGGCTCAGGGGGTCTCTGAAGCTTTCTTT	few	TRBV5-4	TRBJ1-1	TRBD1
CASSQGLAGGAETQYF	TGCGCCAGCAGCCAAGGACTAGCGGGAGGGGCAGAGACCCAGTACTTC	.	TRBV4-1	TRBJ2-5	TRBD2
CASSTIGNGGGERKLFF	TGTGCCAGTAGTACGATTGGGAATGGAGGTGGGGAAAGAAAACTGTTTTTT	.	TRBV19	TRBJ1-4	.
CASSLVGTDEKLFF	TGTGCCAGCAGCTTGGTTGGGACAGATGAAAAACTGTTTTTT	few	TRBV7-9	TRBJ1-4	TRBD1
CASIRQSLTDTQYF	TGTGCCAGCATTCGACAGAGCCTAACAGATACGCAGTATTTT	few	TRBV2	TRBJ2-3	.
CASRAFLATQFRTEAFF	TGTGCCAGCAGGGCTTTCCTAGCTACACAATTTCGCACTGAAGCTTTCTTT	.	TRBV21-1	TRBJ1-1	.
CAISESGTGDQDEQFF	TGTGCCATCAGTGAGTCCGGGACAGGGGACCAAGATGAGCAGTTCTTC	.	TRBV10-3	TRBJ2-1	TRBD1
CASSLAGILVEQYF	TGCGCCAGCAGCTTGGCGGGAATTCTCGTCGAGCAGTACTTC	.	TRBV5-1	TRBJ2-7	.
CASSLIKLAGVVKETQYF	TGTGCCAGCAGCTTAATCAAACTAGCGGGAGTGGTTAAGGAGACCCAGTACTTC	.	TRBV7-6	TRBJ2-5	TRBD2
CASSSTGEGYNEQFF	TGTGCCAGCAGCTCGACAGGGGAAGGTTACAATGAGCAGTTCTTC	.	TRBV13	TRBJ2-1	TRBD1
CASSQGRASGHSYNEQFF	TGCGCCAGCAGTCAGGGGAGAGCTAGCGGTCACTCCTACAATGAGCAGTTCTTC	.	TRBV23-1	TRBJ2-1	TRBD2
CASSLELMDYGYTF	TGTGCCAGCAGCTTGGAACTGATGGACTATGGCTACACCTTC	.	TRBV5-8	TRBJ1-2	.
CASSYSGTMNTEAFF	TGTGCCAGCAGTTATTCTGGGACAATGAACACTGAAGCTTTCTTT	.	TRBV6-6	TRBJ1-1	.
CASSKNREGTEAFF	TGTGCCAGCAGCAAGAACAGGGAGGGGACTGAAGCTTTCTTT	.	TRBV13	TRBJ1-1	.
CASSPDGNQETQYF	TGTGCCAGCAGCCCCGACGGGAACCAAGAGACCCAGTACTTC	.	TRBV13	TRBJ2-5	.
CASSRQGVVHTEAFF	TGTGCCAGCAGCCGACAGGGTGTGGTTCACACTGAAGCTTTCTTT	.	TRBV5-4	TRBJ1-1	TRBD1
CASSLSSGGPVAQETQYF	TGTGCCAGCAGCTTAAGTAGCGGGGGGCCGGTGGCCCAAGAGACCCAGTACTTC	few	TRBV7-3	TRBJ2-5	TRBD2
CASSLVRGGEQYF	TGTGCCAGCAGCTTAGTGAGGGGGGGCGAGCAGTACTTC	few	TRBV7-9	TRBJ2-7	.
CAISESTDSDTQYF	TGTGCCATCAGTGAGTCAACAGATTCAGATACGCAGTATTTT	.	TRBV10-3	TRBJ2-3	.
CASSSWTGETDTQYF	TGCGCCAGCAGCTCCTGGACAGGGGAAACAGATACGCAGTATTTT	.	TRBV5-1	TRBJ2-3	TRBD1